A single sample is the source of the 14 T cell receptor beta chains below, sequenced in a study of T-cell reconstitution after alpha-beta-depleted transplantation in children. Preparation of the TCRbeta library involved a method that used unique molecular identifiers. From the PCR reads, TCRdb called clonotypes with MiXCR, one entry per CDR3 protein. The sample lists approximately 980,000 distinct CDR3 sequences; about 29% were seen once. The sequencing here drew on PBMCs, mostly from graft donor cells, taken 360 days after TCRalphabeta/CD19-depleted stem cell transplant. The receptors originated from a boy in the first two years of life who had a stem cell transplant for SCID, so the T cells may come from the graft donor.

The V and J genes are TRBV20-1 and TRBJ2-1; D possibly corresponds to TRBD1 (6 bases). This CDR3 has 13 residues. V lost 3 bases and J lost 2, with 8 bases in between. Germline CDR1 reads DFQATT; CDR2 reads SNEGSKA (reference sequence). Here the CDR3 DNA reads TGCAGTGCTAGCCGACAGGCCTACAATGAGCAGTTCTTC. Amino acids: CSASRQAYNEQFF.

This clonotype was seen only a few times. This chain links TRBV27 with TRBJ1-6; D perhaps matches TRBD1 (5 bases). Trimming removed 8 bases at V and 6 bases at J, with 14 bases between. Germline V gene lookup returns CDR1 MNHEY and CDR2 SMNVEV (reference sequence). The CDR3 consists of 14 residues. The CDR3 loop reads CASSQGGSNSPLHF. Here the CDR3 DNA reads TGTGCCAGCTCCCAGGGAGGTAGTAATTCACCCCTCCACTTT.

This clonotype appeared a few times. This chain uses TRBV4-1 with TRBJ2-5; TRBD1 or TRBD2 may be the D gene (5 bases each). V was clipped by 1 base and J by 4 bases, with 22 bases between them. There are 18 residues in the CDR3. Germline loops: CDR1 MGHRA, CDR2 YSYEKL. The CDR3 is CASSQAPRRGGPGETQYF. The CDR3 DNA reads as TGCGCCAGCAGCCAAGCTCCTCGTCGTGGGGGTCCGGGAGAGACCCAGTACTTC.

This clonotype has a single count. The V call is TRBV4-3, the J call TRBJ2-7; perhaps TRBD1 as D (6 bases). Per germline, CDR1 LGHNA and CDR2 YSLEER. Trimming cost V 0 bases and J 3 bases, with 12 bases left between them. This CDR3 region has 15 residues. The CDR3 spells CASSQDDRTVYEQYF. CDR3 bases: TGCGCCAGCAGCCAAGATGACAGGACAGTCTACGAGCAGTACTTC.

In its sample, this clonotype was seen a few times. The CDR3: CASSFSAISRETQYF. CDR3 DNA sequence: TGTGCCAGCAGCTTCTCCGCCATTTCCCGAGAGACCCAGTACTTC. The chain joins TRBV5-6 to TRBJ2-5; D ambiguous. CDR1 is SGHDT and CDR2 is YYEEEE in the germline V gene. V shed 2 bases and J shed 4 bases, with 15 bases lying between them. The CDR3 is 15 residues long.

This clonotype was seen a few times. The chain links TRBV2 to TRBJ1-6; D not certain. CDR1 is SNHLY, CDR2 FYNNEI, per germline. Trimming removed 6 bases from V and 5 bases from J, with 8 bases in between. This CDR3 is 13 amino acids long. The CDR3 bases are TGTGCCAGCAGCGGAGAGAATAATTCACCCCTCCACTTT. The encoded protein is CASSGENNSPLHF.

This clonotype was observed a handful of times. The rearrangement joins TRBV29-1 to TRBJ1-1; the D gene is possibly TRBD1 (5 bases). Germline CDR1 is SQVTM and CDR2 is ANQGSEA. The CDR3 runs to 10 residues. Trimming removed 5 bases at V and 7 bases at J, with 8 bases between. As DNA, the CDR3 is TGCAGCGTTCGGGGCGATGAAGCTTTCTTT. This gives the protein CSVRGDEAFF.

This rearrangement joins TRBV2 to TRBJ2-3; possibly TRBD1 for D (7 bases). Germline CDR1 is SNHLY and CDR2 is FYNNEI. The V and J ends lost 1 base and 4 bases respectively, with 12 bases between them. The CDR3 runs to 15 residues. This CDR3 reads CASSEEEGAADTQYF. The DNA for the CDR3 is TGTGCCAGCAGTGAAGAGGAGGGGGCGGCAGATACGCAGTATTTT.

The chain links TRBV28 to TRBJ2-7; 7 positions match TRBD1. Germline V gene lookup returns CDR1 MDHEN and CDR2 SYDVKM. This CDR3 spans 12 amino acids. The V and J ends lost 6 bases and 5 bases, in that order; junction bases with no gene match: 4. CDR3 protein: CASRFQGDEQYF. As DNA, the CDR3 is TGTGCCAGCAGGTTTCAGGGGGACGAGCAGTACTTC.

The chain uses TRBV29-1 and TRBJ2-6; D is perhaps TRBD1 (6 bases). CDR1 and CDR2 from the germline V gene are SQVTM and ANQGSEA. The CDR3 consists of 16 residues. V lost 4 bases and J 2 bases, leaving 15 bases between the germline ends. The CDR3 spells CSVAGTNPAGANVLTF. In DNA form, the CDR3 reads TGCAGCGTTGCCGGGACAAACCCTGCTGGGGCCAACGTCCTGACTTTC.

This clonotype was observed many times. The rearrangement uses TRBV5-1 and TRBJ2-5; D not resolved. Germline values: CDR1 SGHRS, CDR2 YFSETQ. The CDR3 covers 14 residues. V shed 5 bases and J shed 7 bases, with 18 bases lying between them. The CDR3 DNA reads as TGCGCCAGCAGTCTTGAGGTCGTCTCCGGGACCCAGTACTTC. It encodes CASSLEVVSGTQYF.

This clonotype was seen only a few times. This chain links TRBV5-1 with TRBJ1-5, with D unclear. V gave up 0 bases and J gave up 0 bases, with 13 bases separating them. Germline assignment: CDR1 SGHRS and CDR2 YFSETQ. This CDR3 has 17 residues. The CDR3 protein is CASSLEAVTASNQPQHF. CDR3 DNA: TGCGCCAGCAGCTTGGAGGCAGTGACCGCTAGCAATCAGCCCCAGCATTTT.

V gene TRBV2 combines with J gene TRBJ2-7, with TRBD2 as a possible D gene (6 bases). The V gene's germline CDR1 is SNHLY and CDR2 FYNNEI. CDR3 length equals 14 residues. V lost 8 bases, J lost 4 bases, and 18 bases lay in between. The CDR3 spells CASHDTNGGYEQYF. CDR3 nucleotides: TGTGCCAGCCACGACACGAACGGAGGGTACGAGCAGTACTTC.

This clonotype was detected only a few times. This rearrangement joins TRBV5-1 to TRBJ2-1, with 9 bases that match TRBD1. V was clipped by 3 bases and J by 4 bases; unmatched bases: 8. The V gene's germline CDR1 is SGHRS and CDR2 YFSETQ. This CDR3 has 16 residues. Here the CDR3 reads CASSSGQGHLYNEQFF. Written as DNA, the CDR3 is TGCGCCAGCAGCTCGGGACAGGGCCACCTGTACAATGAGCAGTTCTTC.